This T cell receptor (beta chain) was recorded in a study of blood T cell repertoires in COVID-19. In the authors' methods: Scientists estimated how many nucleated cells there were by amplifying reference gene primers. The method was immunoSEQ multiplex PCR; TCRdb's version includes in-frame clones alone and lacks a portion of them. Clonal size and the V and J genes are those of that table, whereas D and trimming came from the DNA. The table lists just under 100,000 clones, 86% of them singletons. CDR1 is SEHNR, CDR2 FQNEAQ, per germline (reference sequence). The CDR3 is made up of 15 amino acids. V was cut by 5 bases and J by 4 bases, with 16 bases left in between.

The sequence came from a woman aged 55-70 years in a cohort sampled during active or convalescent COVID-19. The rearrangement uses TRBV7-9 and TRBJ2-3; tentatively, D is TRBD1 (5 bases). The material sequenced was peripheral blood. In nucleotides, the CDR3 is TGTGCCAGCAGCCCGTCGCGCAGGGTAGCAGATACGCAGTATTTT. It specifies CASSPSRRVADTQYF.